This TCR beta chain is drawn from a study of T cells in Graves' hyperthyroidism and ophthalmopathy (dated by TCRdb to 2018 to 2020). General notes on the study: Peripheral blood samples were taken at the time of initial diagnosis, prior to any treatment. An independent validation cohort of fewer than 20 hyperthyroidism patients and about 15 patients who later progressed to ophthalmopathy tested prospective prediction of ophthalmopathy. After sampling, hyperthyroidism patients received methimazole starting at 30 mg daily, and ophthalmopathy patients received high-dose intravenous methylprednisolone. The paper describes TCR Vbeta CDR3 sequencing of 130 to 150 peripheral blood samples, made up of some 40 ophthalmopathy patients, 70 to 75 hyperthyroidism patients and 17 progressor patients. For training and testing, the 100 or so patients in the discovery cohort were randomly divided in a 7:3 ratio. In roughly six Graves' hyperthyroidism patients, the study also compared T-cell repertoires from thyroid tissue with T-cell repertoires from blood. To identify TCR V-J signatures that set the groups apart, the researchers used a discovery cohort of 100 patients, made up of around 42 with Graves' ophthalmopathy and around 58 with stable Graves' hyperthyroidism.

Regarding this clonotype: Its antigen is still unknown. Base qualities are not at hand, and no much larger clone is one base apart.

From V the trimming removes 11 bases and from J it removes 1 base, while the gene matches leave 14 bases of the junction unaccounted for. From cysteine to phenylalanine, the CDR3 is 17 amino acids long. The DNA shown is the 51-base CDR3, in frame from base 1. CDR1 and CDR2 (MNHNS, SASEGT) derive from the germline V gene. The full study reports these points: During validation, the model predicted progression to ophthalmopathy a median of around 6 months ahead of onset, with approximately 70% sensitivity and about 72% specificity. In cross-validation, a model built on a 13 V-J signature told ophthalmopathy apart from stable hyperthyroidism with less than 90% sensitivity and about 81% specificity, and in testing the same model reached 80%/75%. Sample size was not statistically predetermined, and blinding of investigators to group allocation was not performed. Blood samples also contained most of the expanded thyroid clonotypes (frequency above 0.001), which suggests that blood repertoires may reflect thyroid immune responses.

Ophthalmopathy patients had moderately to severely active disease, with a Clinical Activity Score of 3 or more, a NOSPECS grade of 4 or more, and a disease duration of less than 3 months. The study excluded patients with uncontrolled infections, other autoimmune diseases, pregnancy or lactation. Clinical symptoms, serum thyroxine and TRAb, thyroid ultrasound, and orbital computed tomography formed the basis for the diagnoses. PBMCs were separated from under 12 ml of fresh peripheral blood using Ficoll-Paque density gradient centrifugation. Total RNA was extracted using Trizol reagent, and RNA quality was assessed on an Agilent 2100 Bioanalyzer. The TCR beta CDR3 regions were amplified from the RNA transcripts. The TCR CDR3 was subjected to a first round of RT-PCR using the HTBI primer set and the Qiagen OneStep RT-PCR kit. Libraries were constructed in a second round of multiplex PCR, after which size selection and purification were performed. Paired-end sequencing of the libraries was performed with 100 bp reads on an Illumina HiSeq2000. The study's processing was this. SOAPnuke was used to process the raw data, with reads discarded if the reads contained adapters or uncalled bases, had a mean Phred below 15, or lacked an exact constant-primer or identifier match. High-quality paired reads were merged with COPE v1.2.5, and unique nucleotide sequences were defined as clonotypes. Clonotypes were aligned to IMGT TRBV, TRBD and TRBJ reference segments using MiTCR v1.1. The analysis was restricted to V-J combinations with a frequency above 0.0001, which together covered around 99% of the repertoires. The TCS score was defined as F50 (clonal expansion) divided by E x V (chaos), with BLOSUM62-based TCRdist calculated between CDR3 peptides within each V-J. Welch's t-statistics and random forest reduced 500 to 650 V-J features to some 14, which were used in a naive Bayes classifier (R e1071). Using fastp at Q25 and MiXCR, TCRdb reprocessed the public reads and kept productive beta chains. Identical CDR3 proteins give one entry, which carries the most common genes and DNA. These V and J calls are TCRdb output, not the study's own analysis. The sample contains about 600,000 distinct CDR3 sequences, 16% of them found a single time. The ten most abundant clones make up less than 3.5% of the sample.

Sequenced material: blood. This clonotype was obtained from a woman in her forties with Graves' ophthalmopathy. Recombination linked TRBV6-1 to TRBJ2-1; TRBD2 matches 10 bases in the middle. The nucleotides read TGTGCCGGACAAGCGGGGGGGCGATTGGGGTCCTACAATGAGCAGTTCTTC. This encodes CAGQAGGRLGSYNEQFF.